These 11 T cell receptor beta chains share one sample of origin, sequenced in a study of immune heterogeneity within non-small cell lung tumors. Samples each supplied about 650 ng of bulk tumor genomic DNA as template. In surgery, several biopsies were collected from each primary tumor at widely spaced sites. Newly diagnosed with untreated non-small cell lung cancer, the patients underwent curative surgery. TCR beta CDR3 was amplified by multiplex PCR, first round ten to eleven cycles, 32 V and 13 J primers. Each CDR3 protein gets one entry after TCRdb re-called the multiplex PCR reads with MiXCR. The sample consists of fewer than 10,000 distinct CDR3 sequences, 30% to 35% of them appearing once. Sample: lung tumor tissue. These receptor sequences come from a man in his fifties or sixties with non-small cell lung cancer.

This clonotype was seen only a few times. The chain has TRBV5-6 and TRBJ2-2, with 9 positions matching TRBD2. The CDR3 length is 14 residues. CDR1 is SGHDT, CDR2 YYEEEE, per germline. J was trimmed by 1 base and V by 5 bases; bases with no gene match: 0. Here the CDR3 DNA reads TGTGCCAGCAGGACTAGCGGGAACACCGGGGAGCTGTTTTTT. This codes for CASRTSGNTGELFF.

This clonotype was counted at least ten times. The V call is TRBV6-1, the J call TRBJ2-1; unclear D gene. Trimming stripped 5 bases from V and 7 bases from J, with 6 bases between. This CDR3 contains 11 residues. Germline V gene data show CDR1 as MNHNS and CDR2 as SASEGT. CDR3 sequence reads: CASSYGNEQFF. CDR3 coding DNA: TGTGCCAGCAGTTACGGTAATGAGCAGTTCTTC.

CDR3 residues: CASSPLQATNTEAFF. CDR3 sequence (DNA): TGTGCCAGCAGTCCTTTGCAGGCCACGAACACTGAAGCTTTCTTT. V is TRBV12-3 or TRBV12-4 and J is TRBJ1-1, with D unclear. The CDR3 contains 15 residues. The V end lost 5 bases, the J end lost 1 base, and 14 bases lay between the germline ends.

This clonotype was counted between two and nine times. The chain has TRBV5-4 and TRBJ2-7; tentatively, D is TRBD1 (6 bases). Germline loops: CDR1 SGHNT, CDR2 YYREEE (reference sequence). V was clipped by 2 bases and J by 1 base, with 7 bases between them. The CDR3 is 13 amino acids. The CDR3 loop is CASSFRGSYEQYF. In DNA, the CDR3 is TGTGCCAGCAGCTTCAGGGGTTCCTACGAGCAGTACTTC.

This clonotype was recorded at least ten times. This rearrangement joins TRBV9 to TRBJ1-1; D perhaps matches TRBD1 (5 bases). Germline CDR1 and CDR2: SGDLS and YYNGEE. V was shortened by 3 bases and J by 7 bases, with 10 bases between the two germline ends. This CDR3 has 12 residues. The CDR3 spells CASSGGTSEAFF. The CDR3 nucleotides are TGTGCCAGCAGCGGGGGCACCAGTGAAGCTTTCTTT.

This clonotype is medium-sized. The rearrangement uses TRBV30 and TRBJ1-1; 10 bases are a match to TRBD1. V lost 3 bases and J lost 4; bases outside the gene matches: 8. The CDR3 has 15 residues. Germline V gives CDR1 GTSNPN, CDR2 SVGIG (reference sequence). The CDR3 sequence is CAWSGDRGVGTEAFF. The DNA of the CDR3 is TGTGCCTGGAGCGGGGACAGGGGCGTCGGCACTGAAGCTTTCTTT.

Regarding this clonotype: This clone may be a read error of a much larger clone one base away. The rearrangement joins TRBV19 to TRBJ2-7, with D perhaps matching TRBD2 (6 bases). CDR1 LNHDA and CDR2 SQIVND come from the germline V gene (reference sequence). There are 13 residues in the CDR3. The DNA for the CDR3 is TGTGCCAGTGGTATAGACGGGGGTGGCGAGCAGTACTTC. Residues: CASGIDGGGEQYF.

This clonotype appeared many times. The rearrangement links TRBV28 to TRBJ1-4; 9 bases are shared with TRBD1. From germline, CDR1 is MDHEN and CDR2 SYDVKM. The junction had 8 bases not matched to a gene; V was cut back by 7 bases and J by 8 bases. The CDR3 has 14 amino acids. CDR3 nucleotides: TGTGCCAGCACCCTGACAGGGGGGTACGAAAAACTGTTTTTT. Translation: CASTLTGGYEKLFF.

This clonotype occurred many times. The chain links TRBV5-1 to TRBJ1-4; TRBD1 matches 9 bases. Trimming removed 4 bases from V and 2 bases from J; junction bases left unmatched: 6. From germline, CDR1 is SGHRS and CDR2 YFSETQ. This CDR3 spans 16 amino acids. The CDR3 sequence is CASSLGTGLTNEKLFF. DNA for the CDR3: TGCGCCAGCAGCCTCGGGACAGGGCTCACTAATGAAAAACTGTTTTTT.

Sample share makes this clonotype medium-sized. The rearrangement joins TRBV24-1 to TRBJ1-1; possibly TRBD1 for D (5 bases). Germline V gene sequence: CDR1 KGHDR, CDR2 SFDVKD. Trimming cost V 5 bases and J 1 base, with 10 bases left between them. This CDR3 spans 14 amino acids. CDR3 sequence: CATSGGHKNTEAFF. DNA of the CDR3: TGTGCCACCAGTGGAGGACATAAGAACACTGAAGCTTTCTTT.

V usage is TRBV6-2 or TRBV6-3 and J usage is TRBJ2-2, with D tentatively TRBD2 (5 bases). V was shortened by 5 bases and J by 3 bases, with 10 bases between the two germline ends. The germline gives CDR1 MNHEY, CDR2 SVGEGT. The CDR3 consists of 14 residues. The CDR3 reads CASSPGIYTGELFF. The CDR3 DNA reads TGTGCCAGCAGTCCCGGGATCTACACCGGGGAGCTGTTTTTT.